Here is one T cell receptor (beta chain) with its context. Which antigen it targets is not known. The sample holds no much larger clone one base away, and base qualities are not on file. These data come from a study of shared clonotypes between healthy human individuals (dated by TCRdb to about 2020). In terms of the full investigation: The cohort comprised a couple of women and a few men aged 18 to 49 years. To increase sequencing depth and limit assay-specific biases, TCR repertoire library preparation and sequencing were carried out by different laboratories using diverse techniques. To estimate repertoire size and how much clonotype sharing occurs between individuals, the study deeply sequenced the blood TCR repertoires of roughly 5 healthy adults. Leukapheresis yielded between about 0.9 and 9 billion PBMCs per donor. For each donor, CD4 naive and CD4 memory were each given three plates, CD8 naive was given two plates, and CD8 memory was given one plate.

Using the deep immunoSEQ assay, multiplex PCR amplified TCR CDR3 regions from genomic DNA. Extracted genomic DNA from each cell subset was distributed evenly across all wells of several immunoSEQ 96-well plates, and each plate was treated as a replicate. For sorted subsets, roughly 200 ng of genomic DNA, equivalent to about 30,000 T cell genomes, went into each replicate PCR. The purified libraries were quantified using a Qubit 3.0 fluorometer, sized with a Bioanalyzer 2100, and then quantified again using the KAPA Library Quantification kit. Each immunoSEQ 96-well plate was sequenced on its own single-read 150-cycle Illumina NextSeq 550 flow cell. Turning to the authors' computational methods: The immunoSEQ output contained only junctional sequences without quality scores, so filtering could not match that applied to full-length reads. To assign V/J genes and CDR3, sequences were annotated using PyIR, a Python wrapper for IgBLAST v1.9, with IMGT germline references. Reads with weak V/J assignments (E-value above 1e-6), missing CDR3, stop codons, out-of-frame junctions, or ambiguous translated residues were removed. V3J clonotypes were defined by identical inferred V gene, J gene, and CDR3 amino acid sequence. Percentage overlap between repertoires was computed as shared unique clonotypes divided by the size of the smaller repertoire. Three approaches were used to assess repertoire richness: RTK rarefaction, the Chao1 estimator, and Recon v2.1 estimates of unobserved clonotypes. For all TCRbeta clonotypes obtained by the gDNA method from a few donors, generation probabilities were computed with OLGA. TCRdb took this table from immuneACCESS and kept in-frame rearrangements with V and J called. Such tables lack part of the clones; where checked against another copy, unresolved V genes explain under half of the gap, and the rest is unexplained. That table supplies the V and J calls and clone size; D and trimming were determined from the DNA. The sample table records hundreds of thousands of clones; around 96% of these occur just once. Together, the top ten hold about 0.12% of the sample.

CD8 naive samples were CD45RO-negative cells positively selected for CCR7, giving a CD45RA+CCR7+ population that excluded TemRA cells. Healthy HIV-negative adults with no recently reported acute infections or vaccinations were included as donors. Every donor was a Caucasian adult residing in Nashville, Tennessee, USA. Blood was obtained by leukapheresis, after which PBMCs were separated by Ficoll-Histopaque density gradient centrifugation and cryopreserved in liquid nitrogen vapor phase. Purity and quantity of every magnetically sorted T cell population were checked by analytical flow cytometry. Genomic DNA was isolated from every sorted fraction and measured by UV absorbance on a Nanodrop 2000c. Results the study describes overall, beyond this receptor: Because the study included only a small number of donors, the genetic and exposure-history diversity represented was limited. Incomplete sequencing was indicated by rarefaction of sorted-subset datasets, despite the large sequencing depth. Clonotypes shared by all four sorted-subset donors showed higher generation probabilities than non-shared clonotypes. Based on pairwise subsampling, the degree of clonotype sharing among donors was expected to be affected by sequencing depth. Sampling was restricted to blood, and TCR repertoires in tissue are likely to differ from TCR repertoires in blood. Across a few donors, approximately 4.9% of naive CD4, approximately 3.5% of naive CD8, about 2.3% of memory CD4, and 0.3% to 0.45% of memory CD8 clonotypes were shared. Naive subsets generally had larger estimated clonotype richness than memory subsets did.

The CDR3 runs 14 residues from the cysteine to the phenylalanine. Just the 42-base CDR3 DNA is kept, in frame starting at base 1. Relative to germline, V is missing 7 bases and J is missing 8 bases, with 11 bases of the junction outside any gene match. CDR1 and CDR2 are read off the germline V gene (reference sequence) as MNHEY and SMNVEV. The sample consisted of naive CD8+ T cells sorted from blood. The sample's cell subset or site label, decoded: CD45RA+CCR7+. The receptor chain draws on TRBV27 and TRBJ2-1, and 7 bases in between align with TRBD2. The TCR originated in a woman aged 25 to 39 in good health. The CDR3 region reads CASTPASGGDEQFF. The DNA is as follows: TGTGCCAGCACCCCTGCTAGCGGAGGGGATGAGCAGTTCTTC.